The rows below give T cell receptor beta chains drawn from one sample of a study of blood T cell repertoires in COVID-19. Measured with immunoSEQ multiplex PCR; TCRdb has only the in-frame clones, and not every one. The data show about 54,000 clones, with around 86% seen just once and about 2% held by the top ten. The sample was peripheral blood. Source of these receptors: a woman aged 55-70 years with acute or convalescent COVID-19. Both conserved end residues are part of each CDR3. The D gene is left open where the match is weak. The listing skips clone size in some rows; elsewhere it reads once, few, many or a size class.

d_call: TRBD2; j_call: TRBJ2-2; clone_size: NA; cdr3_length: 17; v_call: TRBV9; cdr3_aa: CASSVEGGTSLKGELFF; cdr3_nt: TGTGCCAGCAGCGTAGAGGGAGGGACTAGCCTAAAAGGGGAGCTGTTTTTT
d_call: TRBD1; j_call: TRBJ1-1; clone_size: NA; cdr3_length: 13; v_call: TRBV10-3; cdr3_aa: CAAKGTGTTEAFF; cdr3_nt: TGTGCCGCCAAGGGGACAGGGACCACTGAAGCTTTCTTT
d_call: NA; j_call: TRBJ1-1; clone_size: NA; cdr3_length: 14; v_call: TRBV18; cdr3_aa: CASSLLGENTEAFF; cdr3_nt: TGTGCCAGCTCACTCCTCGGGGAGAACACTGAAGCTTTCTTT
d_call: NA; j_call: TRBJ2-5; clone_size: NA; cdr3_length: 15; v_call: TRBV7-7; cdr3_aa: CASSFGSVSGETQYF; cdr3_nt: TGTGCTAGCAGCTTTGGCAGCGTTAGCGGAGAGACCCAGTACTTC
d_call: TRBD2; j_call: TRBJ2-5; clone_size: NA; cdr3_length: 15; v_call: TRBV7-3; cdr3_aa: CASSLKGLAQETQYF; cdr3_nt: TGTGCCAGCAGCTTAAAGGGACTAGCACAAGAGACCCAGTACTTC
d_call: NA; j_call: TRBJ2-1; clone_size: NA; cdr3_length: 13; v_call: TRBV15; cdr3_aa: CATSRVPSGEQFF; cdr3_nt: TGTGCCACCAGCAGAGTCCCCAGCGGTGAGCAGTTCTTC
d_call: NA; j_call: TRBJ2-7; clone_size: NA; cdr3_length: 14; v_call: TRBV7-8; cdr3_aa: CASSIQGSTYEQYF; cdr3_nt: TGTGCCAGCAGCATACAGGGTTCTACCTACGAGCAGTACTTC
d_call: NA; j_call: TRBJ1-5; clone_size: NA; cdr3_length: 13; v_call: TRBV19; cdr3_aa: CASRNQRNQPQHF; cdr3_nt: TGTGCCAGTAGAAACCAGAGGAATCAGCCCCAGCATTTT
d_call: TRBD2; j_call: TRBJ2-6; clone_size: once; cdr3_length: 16; v_call: TRBV5-6; cdr3_aa: CASSTRLASGANVLTF; cdr3_nt: TGTGCCAGCAGCACCAGACTAGCGTCTGGGGCCAACGTCCTGACTTTC
d_call: NA; j_call: TRBJ1-2; clone_size: NA; cdr3_length: 13; v_call: TRBV7-8; cdr3_aa: CASSPGLFYGYTF; cdr3_nt: TGTGCCAGCAGCCCGGGACTGTTCTATGGCTACACCTTC
d_call: NA; j_call: TRBJ1-2; clone_size: NA; cdr3_length: 16; v_call: TRBV27; cdr3_aa: CASSLFRGGRSYGYTF; cdr3_nt: TGTGCCAGCAGTTTATTTCGGGGGGGGCGTAGCTATGGCTACACCTTC
d_call: NA; j_call: TRBJ1-6; clone_size: NA; cdr3_length: 14; v_call: TRBV27; cdr3_aa: CASALEDRGSPLHF; cdr3_nt: TGTGCCAGCGCCCTGGAGGACAGAGGTTCACCCCTCCACTTT
d_call: NA; j_call: TRBJ2-3; clone_size: NA; cdr3_length: 14; v_call: TRBV3-1/TRBV3-2; cdr3_aa: CASSQGGKSDTQYF; cdr3_nt: TGTGCCAGCAGCCAGGGCGGGAAGTCAGATACGCAGTATTTT
d_call: NA; j_call: TRBJ2-3; clone_size: NA; cdr3_length: 14; v_call: TRBV9; cdr3_aa: CASSVGLAPDTQYF; cdr3_nt: TGTGCCAGCAGCGTAGGGCTAGCCCCAGATACGCAGTATTTT
d_call: TRBD1; j_call: TRBJ1-5; clone_size: NA; cdr3_length: 15; v_call: TRBV4-1; cdr3_aa: CASSRRDREVQPQHF; cdr3_nt: TGCGCCAGCAGCCGGAGGGACAGGGAGGTTCAGCCCCAGCATTTT
d_call: NA; j_call: TRBJ1-5; clone_size: NA; cdr3_length: 15; v_call: TRBV29-1; cdr3_aa: CSVATGSSGNQPQHF; cdr3_nt: TGCAGCGTTGCCACCGGGAGTTCCGGCAATCAGCCCCAGCATTTT
d_call: NA; j_call: TRBJ1-2; clone_size: NA; cdr3_length: 15; v_call: TRBV5-1; cdr3_aa: CASSPHAGPTYGYTF; cdr3_nt: TGCGCCAGCAGCCCCCATGCAGGCCCAACCTATGGCTACACCTTC
d_call: TRBD1; j_call: TRBJ2-7; clone_size: few; cdr3_length: 17; v_call: TRBV28; cdr3_aa: CASSTNRGLMGPYEQYF; cdr3_nt: TGTGCCAGCAGCACGAACAGGGGTTTGATGGGACCCTACGAGCAGTACTTC
d_call: TRBD1; j_call: TRBJ2-7; clone_size: NA; cdr3_length: 18; v_call: TRBV3-1/TRBV3-2; cdr3_aa: CASSQELGQGQFSYEQYF; cdr3_nt: TGTGCCAGCAGCCAAGAGCTGGGACAGGGGCAGTTTTCCTACGAGCAGTACTTC
d_call: TRBD1; j_call: TRBJ1-6; clone_size: NA; cdr3_length: 14; v_call: TRBV20-1; cdr3_aa: CSASGDRARSPLHF; cdr3_nt: TGCAGTGCTAGTGGCGACAGGGCGAGGTCACCCCTCCACTTT
d_call: NA; j_call: TRBJ1-1; clone_size: NA; cdr3_length: 14; v_call: TRBV10-3; cdr3_aa: CAISGGGSTTEAFF; cdr3_nt: TGTGCCATCAGTGGAGGCGGATCCACCACTGAAGCTTTCTTT
d_call: NA; j_call: TRBJ2-2; clone_size: NA; cdr3_length: 14; v_call: TRBV29-1; cdr3_aa: CSVDLGAATGELFF; cdr3_nt: TGCAGCGTTGATCTAGGGGCGGCCACCGGGGAGCTGTTTTTT
d_call: TRBD1; j_call: TRBJ1-2; clone_size: NA; cdr3_length: 16; v_call: TRBV4-1; cdr3_aa: CASSQAPTGGNYGYTF; cdr3_nt: TGCGCCAGCAGCCAAGCCCCGACAGGGGGTAACTATGGCTACACCTTC
d_call: NA; j_call: TRBJ1-5; clone_size: NA; cdr3_length: 15; v_call: TRBV6-6; cdr3_aa: CASSPPHSSNQPQHF; cdr3_nt: TGTGCCAGCAGCCCGCCACACAGCAGCAATCAGCCCCAGCATTTT